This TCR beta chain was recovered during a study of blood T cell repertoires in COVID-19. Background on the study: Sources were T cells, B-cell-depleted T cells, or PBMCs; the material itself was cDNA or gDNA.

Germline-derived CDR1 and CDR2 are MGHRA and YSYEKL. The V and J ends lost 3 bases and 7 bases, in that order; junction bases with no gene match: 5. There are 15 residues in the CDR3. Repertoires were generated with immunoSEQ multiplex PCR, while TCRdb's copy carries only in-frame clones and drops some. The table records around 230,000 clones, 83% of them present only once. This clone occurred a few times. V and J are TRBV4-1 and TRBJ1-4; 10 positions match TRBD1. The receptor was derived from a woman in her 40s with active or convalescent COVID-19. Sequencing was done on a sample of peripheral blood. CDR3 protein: CASSQEGTGAEKLFF. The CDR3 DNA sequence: TGCGCCAGCAGCCAGGAGGGGACAGGGGCTGAAAAACTGTTTTTT.